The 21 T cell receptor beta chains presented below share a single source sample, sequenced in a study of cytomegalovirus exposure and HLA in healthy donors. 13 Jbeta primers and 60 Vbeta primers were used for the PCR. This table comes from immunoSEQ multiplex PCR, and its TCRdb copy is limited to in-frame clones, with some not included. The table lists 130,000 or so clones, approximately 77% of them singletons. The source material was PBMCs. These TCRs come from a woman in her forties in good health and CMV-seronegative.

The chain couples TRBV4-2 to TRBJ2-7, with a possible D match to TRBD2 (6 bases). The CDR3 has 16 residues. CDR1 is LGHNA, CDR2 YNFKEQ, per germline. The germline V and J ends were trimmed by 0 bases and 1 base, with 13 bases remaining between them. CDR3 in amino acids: CASSQDLTGGSYEQYF. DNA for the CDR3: TGTGCCAGCAGCCAAGATCTGACCGGGGGATCCTACGAGCAGTACTTC.

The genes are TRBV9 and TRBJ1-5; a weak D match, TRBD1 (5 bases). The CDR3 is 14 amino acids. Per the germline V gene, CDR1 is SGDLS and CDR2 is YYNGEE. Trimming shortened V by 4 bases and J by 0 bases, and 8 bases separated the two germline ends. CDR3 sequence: CASSPQGSNQPQHF. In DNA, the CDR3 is TGTGCCAGCAGCCCGCAGGGTAGCAATCAGCCCCAGCATTTT.

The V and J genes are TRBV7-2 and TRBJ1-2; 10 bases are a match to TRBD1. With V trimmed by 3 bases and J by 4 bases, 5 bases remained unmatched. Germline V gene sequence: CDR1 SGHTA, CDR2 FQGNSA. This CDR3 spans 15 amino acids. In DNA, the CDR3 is TGTGCCAGCAGCTTCCGGGACAGGGGCGGCTATGGCTACACCTTC. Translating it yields CASSFRDRGGYGYTF.

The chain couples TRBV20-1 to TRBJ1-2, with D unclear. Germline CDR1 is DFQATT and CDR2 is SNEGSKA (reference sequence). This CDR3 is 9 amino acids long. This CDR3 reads CRTNEGYTF. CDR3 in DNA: TGCAGAACGAATGAGGGCTACACCTTC.

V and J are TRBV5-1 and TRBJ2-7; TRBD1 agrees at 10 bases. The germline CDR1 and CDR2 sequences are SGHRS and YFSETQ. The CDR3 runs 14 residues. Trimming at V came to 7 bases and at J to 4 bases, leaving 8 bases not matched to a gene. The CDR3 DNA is TGCGCCAGCGGGCGGGGGGACAGGGGATACGAGCAGTACTTC. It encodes CASGRGDRGYEQYF.

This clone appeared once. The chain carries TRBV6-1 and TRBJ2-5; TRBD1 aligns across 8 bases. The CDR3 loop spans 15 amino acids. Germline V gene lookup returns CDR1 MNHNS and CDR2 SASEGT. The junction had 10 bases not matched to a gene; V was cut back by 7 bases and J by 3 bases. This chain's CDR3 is CASIAGGIGEETQYF. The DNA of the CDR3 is TGTGCCAGCATCGCAGGGGGCATTGGGGAAGAGACCCAGTACTTC.

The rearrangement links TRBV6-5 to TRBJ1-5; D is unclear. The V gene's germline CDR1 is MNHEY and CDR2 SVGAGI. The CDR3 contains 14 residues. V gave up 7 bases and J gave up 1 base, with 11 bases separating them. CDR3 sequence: CASKRGMSNQPQHF. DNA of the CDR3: TGTGCCAGCAAACGGGGAATGAGCAATCAGCCCCAGCATTTT.

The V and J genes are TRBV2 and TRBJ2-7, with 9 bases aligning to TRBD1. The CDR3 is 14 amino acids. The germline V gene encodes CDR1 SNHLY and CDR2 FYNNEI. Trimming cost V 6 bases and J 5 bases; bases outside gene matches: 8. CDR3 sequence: CASSRDRDADEQYF. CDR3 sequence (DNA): TGTGCCAGCAGCCGGGACAGGGACGCCGACGAGCAGTACTTC.

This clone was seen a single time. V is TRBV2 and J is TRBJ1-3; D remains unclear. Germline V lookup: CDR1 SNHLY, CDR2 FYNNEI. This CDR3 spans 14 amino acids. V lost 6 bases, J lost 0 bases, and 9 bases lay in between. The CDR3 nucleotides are TGTGCCAGCAGGAACCCGAGCTCTGGAAACACCATATATTTT. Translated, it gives CASRNPSSGNTIYF.

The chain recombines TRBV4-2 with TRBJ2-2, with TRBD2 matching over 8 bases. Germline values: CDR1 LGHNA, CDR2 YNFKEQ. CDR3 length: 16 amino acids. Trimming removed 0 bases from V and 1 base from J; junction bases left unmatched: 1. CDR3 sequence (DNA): TGTGCCAGCAGCCAAGAGCTAGCGGGGAACACCGGGGAGCTGTTTTTT. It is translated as CASSQELAGNTGELFF.

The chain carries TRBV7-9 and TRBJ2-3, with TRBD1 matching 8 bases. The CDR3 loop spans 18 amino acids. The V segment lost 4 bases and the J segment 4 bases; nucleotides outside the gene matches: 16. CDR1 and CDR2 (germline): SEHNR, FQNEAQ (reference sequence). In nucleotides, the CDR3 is TGTGCCAGCAGCTCGACCCATTCACAGGGGGAAGGGGCAGATACGCAGTATTTT. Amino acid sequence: CASSSTHSQGEGADTQYF.

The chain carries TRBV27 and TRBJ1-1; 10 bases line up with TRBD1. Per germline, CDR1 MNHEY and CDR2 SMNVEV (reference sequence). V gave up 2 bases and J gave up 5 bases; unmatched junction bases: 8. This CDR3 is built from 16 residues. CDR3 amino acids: CASSLRNWDRGTEAFF. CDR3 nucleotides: TGTGCCAGCAGTTTACGAAACTGGGACAGGGGTACTGAAGCTTTCTTT.

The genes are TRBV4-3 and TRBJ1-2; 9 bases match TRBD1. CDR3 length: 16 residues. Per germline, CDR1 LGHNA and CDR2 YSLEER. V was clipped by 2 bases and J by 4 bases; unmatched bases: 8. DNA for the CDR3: TGCGCCAGCAGCCAATCCACGGGACAGGGAGGCTATGGCTACACCTTC. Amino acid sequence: CASSQSTGQGGYGYTF.

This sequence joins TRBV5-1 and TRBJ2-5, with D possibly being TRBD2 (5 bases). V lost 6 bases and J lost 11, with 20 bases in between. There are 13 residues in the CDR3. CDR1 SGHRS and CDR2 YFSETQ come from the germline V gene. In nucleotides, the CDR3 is TGCGCCAGCACCACTATGGAGCGGAAAGAGCAGTACTTC. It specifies CASTTMERKEQYF.

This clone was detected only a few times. The CDR3 DNA sequence: TGTGCCAGCAGCTTAGAGGCGGGGCGGAACTATGGCTACACCTTC. Its protein product is CASSLEAGRNYGYTF. This sequence joins TRBV7-8 and TRBJ1-2; maybe TRBD1 (5 bases). V was cut by 1 base and J by 2 bases, with 11 bases left in between. Germline CDR1 reads SGHVS; CDR2 reads FQNEAQ. The CDR3 spans 15 residues.

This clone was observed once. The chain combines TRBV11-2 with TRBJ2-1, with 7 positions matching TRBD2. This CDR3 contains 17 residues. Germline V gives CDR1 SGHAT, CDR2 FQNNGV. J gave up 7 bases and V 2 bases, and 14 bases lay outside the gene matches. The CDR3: CASSLNPAGSPGNEQFF. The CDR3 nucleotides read TGTGCCAGCAGCTTAAACCCAGCGGGATCCCCGGGGAATGAGCAGTTCTTC.

CDR3: CASSESRTSGGQETQYF. In DNA form, the CDR3 reads TGCGCCAGCAGTGAGTCCCGGACTAGCGGGGGCCAAGAGACCCAGTACTTC. The chain is built from TRBV10-2 and TRBJ2-5; 13 bases align to TRBD2. This CDR3 spans 17 amino acids. V lost 0 bases, J lost 1 base, and 2 bases stayed unmatched. The germline CDR1 and CDR2 sequences are WSHSY and SAAADI.

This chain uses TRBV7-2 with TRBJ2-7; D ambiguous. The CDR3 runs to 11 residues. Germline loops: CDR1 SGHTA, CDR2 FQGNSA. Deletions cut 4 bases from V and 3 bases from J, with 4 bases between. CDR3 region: CASSSVYEQYF. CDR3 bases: TGTGCCAGCAGCTCAGTCTACGAGCAGTACTTC.

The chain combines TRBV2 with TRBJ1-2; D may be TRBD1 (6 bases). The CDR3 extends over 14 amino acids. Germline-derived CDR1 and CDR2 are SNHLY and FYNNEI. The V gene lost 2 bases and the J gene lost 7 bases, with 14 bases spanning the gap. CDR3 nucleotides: TGTGCCAGCAGTGAACGAGGGGGACAACTTGGCTACACCTTC. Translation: CASSERGGQLGYTF.

The CDR3 DNA reads TGTGCCAGCCAAAGTGATGGCTTCTATGAAGGGGTTAAAACTTTCTTT. Protein sequence: CASQSDGFYEGVKTFF. The V and J genes are TRBV19 and TRBJ1-1, with a possible D match to TRBD1 (5 bases). Trimming removed 9 bases from V and 12 bases from J, with 32 bases in between. Germline V CDR1 and CDR2: LNHDA, SQIVND (reference sequence). There are 16 residues in the CDR3.

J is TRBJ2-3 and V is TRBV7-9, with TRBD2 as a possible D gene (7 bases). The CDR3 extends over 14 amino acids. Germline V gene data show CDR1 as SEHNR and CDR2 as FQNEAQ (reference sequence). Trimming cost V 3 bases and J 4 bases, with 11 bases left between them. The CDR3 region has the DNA TGTGCCAGCAGCTTTGGGGGGGGCCCAGATACGCAGTATTTT. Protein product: CASSFGGGPDTQYF.